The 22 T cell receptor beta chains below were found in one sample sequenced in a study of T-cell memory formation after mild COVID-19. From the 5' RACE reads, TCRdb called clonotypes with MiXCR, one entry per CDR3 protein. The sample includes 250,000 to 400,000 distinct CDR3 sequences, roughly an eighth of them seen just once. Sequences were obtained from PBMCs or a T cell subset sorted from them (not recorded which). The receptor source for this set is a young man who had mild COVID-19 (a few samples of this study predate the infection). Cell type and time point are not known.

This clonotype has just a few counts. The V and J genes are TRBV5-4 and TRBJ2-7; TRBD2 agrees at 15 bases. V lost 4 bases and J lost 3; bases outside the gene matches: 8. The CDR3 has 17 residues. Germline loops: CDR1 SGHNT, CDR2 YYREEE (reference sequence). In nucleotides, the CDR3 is TGTGCCAGCAGCCGAGGACTAGCGGGGGGGCCGATCTACGAGCAGTACGTC. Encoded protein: CASSRGLAGGPIYEQYV.

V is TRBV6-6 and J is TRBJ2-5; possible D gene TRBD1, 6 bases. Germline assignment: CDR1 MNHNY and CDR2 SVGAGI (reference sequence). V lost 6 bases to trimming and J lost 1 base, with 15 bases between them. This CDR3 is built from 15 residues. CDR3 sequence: CASSRLTGSQETQYF. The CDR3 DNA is TGTGCCAGCAGCCGCCTGACAGGTTCCCAAGAGACCCAGTACTTC.

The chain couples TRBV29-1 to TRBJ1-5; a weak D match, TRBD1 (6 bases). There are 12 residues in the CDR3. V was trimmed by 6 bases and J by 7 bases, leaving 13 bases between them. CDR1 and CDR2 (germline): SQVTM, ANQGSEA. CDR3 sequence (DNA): TGCAGCGTGGGGGACATAGGACAGCCCCAGCATTTT. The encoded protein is CSVGDIGQPQHF.

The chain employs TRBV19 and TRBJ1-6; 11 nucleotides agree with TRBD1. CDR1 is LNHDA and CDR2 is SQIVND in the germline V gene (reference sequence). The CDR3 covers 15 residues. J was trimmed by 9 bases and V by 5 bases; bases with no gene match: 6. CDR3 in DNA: TGTGCCAGTAGTCCCGGGACAGGGGGAGCTTCACCCCTCCACTTT. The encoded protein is CASSPGTGGASPLHF.

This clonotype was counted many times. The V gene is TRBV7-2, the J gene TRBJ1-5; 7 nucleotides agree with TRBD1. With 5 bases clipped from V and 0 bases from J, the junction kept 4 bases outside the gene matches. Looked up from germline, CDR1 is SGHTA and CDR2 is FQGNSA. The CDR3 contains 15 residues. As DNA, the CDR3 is TGTGCCAGCAGCCCCCAGGGGGATAGCAATCAGCCCCAGCATTTT. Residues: CASSPQGDSNQPQHF.

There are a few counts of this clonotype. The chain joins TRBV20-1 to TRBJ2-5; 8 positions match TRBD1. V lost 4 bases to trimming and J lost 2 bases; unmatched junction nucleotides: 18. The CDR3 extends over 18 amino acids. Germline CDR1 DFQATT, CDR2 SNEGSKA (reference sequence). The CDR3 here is CSAKDPLGTGGDQETQYF. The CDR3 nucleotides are TGCAGTGCTAAGGACCCTTTGGGGACAGGTGGGGATCAAGAGACCCAGTACTTC.

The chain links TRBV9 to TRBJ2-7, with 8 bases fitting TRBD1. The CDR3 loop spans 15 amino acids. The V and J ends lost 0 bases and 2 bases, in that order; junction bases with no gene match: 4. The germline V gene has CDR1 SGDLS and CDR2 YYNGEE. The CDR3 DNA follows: TGTGCCAGCAGCGTAGAACCGGGACAGGCCTACGAGCAGTACTTC. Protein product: CASSVEPGQAYEQYF.

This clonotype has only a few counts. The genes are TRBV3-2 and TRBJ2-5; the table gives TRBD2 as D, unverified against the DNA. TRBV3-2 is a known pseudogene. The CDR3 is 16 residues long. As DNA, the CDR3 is TGTGCCAGCAGCCAAATGCGGACTAGCGGCCAAGAGACCCAGTACTTC. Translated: CASSQMRTSGQETQYF.

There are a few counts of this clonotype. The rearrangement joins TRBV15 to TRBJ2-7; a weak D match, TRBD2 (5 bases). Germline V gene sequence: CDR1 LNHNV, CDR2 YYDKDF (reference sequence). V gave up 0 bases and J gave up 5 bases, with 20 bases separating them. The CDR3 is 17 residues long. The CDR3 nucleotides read TGTGCCACCAGCAGAGATTTTGGGAGAGGTCCCCCCCACGAGCAGTACTTC. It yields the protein CATSRDFGRGPPHEQYF. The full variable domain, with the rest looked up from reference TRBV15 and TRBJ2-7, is DAMVIQNPRYQVTQFGKPVTLSCSQTLNHNVMYWYQQKSSQAPKLLFHYYDKDFNNEADTPDNFQSRRPNTSFCFLDIRSPGLGDTAMYLCATSRDFGRGPPHEQYFGPGTRLTVT.

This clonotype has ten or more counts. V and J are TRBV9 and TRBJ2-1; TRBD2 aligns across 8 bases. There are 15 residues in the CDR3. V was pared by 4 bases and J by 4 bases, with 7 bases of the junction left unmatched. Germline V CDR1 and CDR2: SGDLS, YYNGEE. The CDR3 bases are TGTGCCAGCAGCTCCCGGGGGGGCCAGTACAATGAGCAGTTCTTC. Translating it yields CASSSRGGQYNEQFF.

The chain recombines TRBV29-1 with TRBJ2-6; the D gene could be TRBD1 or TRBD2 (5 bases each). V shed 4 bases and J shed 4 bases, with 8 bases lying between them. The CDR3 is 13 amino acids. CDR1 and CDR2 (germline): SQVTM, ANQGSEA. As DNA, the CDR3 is TGCAGCGTTGGGGGGATCGGGGCCAACGTCCTGACTTTC. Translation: CSVGGIGANVLTF.

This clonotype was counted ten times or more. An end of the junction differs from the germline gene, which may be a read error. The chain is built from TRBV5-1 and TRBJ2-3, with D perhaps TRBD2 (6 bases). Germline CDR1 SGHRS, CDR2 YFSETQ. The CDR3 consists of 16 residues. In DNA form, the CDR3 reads TGTGCCAGCAGCTTAGCGTTGGCGGGGAGCACAGATACGCAGTATTTT. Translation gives CASSLALAGSTDTQYF.

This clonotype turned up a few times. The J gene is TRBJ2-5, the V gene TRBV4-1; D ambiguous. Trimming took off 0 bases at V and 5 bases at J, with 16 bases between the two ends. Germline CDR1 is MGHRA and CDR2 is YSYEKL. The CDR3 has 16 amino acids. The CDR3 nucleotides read TGCGCCAGCAGCCAAGATCGAGGCCGACGGCGGGAGACCCAGTACTTC. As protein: CASSQDRGRRRETQYF.

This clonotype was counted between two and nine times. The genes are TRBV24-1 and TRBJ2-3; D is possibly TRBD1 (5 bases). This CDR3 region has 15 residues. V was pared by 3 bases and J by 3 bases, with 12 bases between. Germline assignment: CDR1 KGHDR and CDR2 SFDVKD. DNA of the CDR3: TGTGCCACCAGTGATATCCAGGGTTGGACAGATACGCAGTATTTT. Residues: CATSDIQGWTDTQYF.

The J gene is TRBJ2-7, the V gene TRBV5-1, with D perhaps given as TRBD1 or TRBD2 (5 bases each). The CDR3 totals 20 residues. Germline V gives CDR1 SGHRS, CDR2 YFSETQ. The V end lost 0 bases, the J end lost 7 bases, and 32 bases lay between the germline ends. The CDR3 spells CASSLGVLLHRGQGVGEQYF. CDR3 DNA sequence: TGCGCCAGCAGCTTGGGGGTGCTTCTCCACAGAGGGCAGGGCGTAGGGGAGCAGTACTTC. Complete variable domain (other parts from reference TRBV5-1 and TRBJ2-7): KAGVTQTPRYLIKTRGQQVTLSCSPISGHRSVSWYQQTPGQGLQFLFEYFSETQRNKGNFPGRFSGRQFSNSRSEMNVSTLELGDSALYLCASSLGVLLHRGQGVGEQYFGPGTRLTVT.

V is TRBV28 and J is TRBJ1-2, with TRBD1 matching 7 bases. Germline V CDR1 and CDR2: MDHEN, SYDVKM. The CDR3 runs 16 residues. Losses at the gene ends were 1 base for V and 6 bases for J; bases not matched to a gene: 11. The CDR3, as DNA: TGTGCCAGCAGTTTATCGGCAGGGGGAGAAGGGAATGGCTACACCTTC. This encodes CASSLSAGGEGNGYTF.

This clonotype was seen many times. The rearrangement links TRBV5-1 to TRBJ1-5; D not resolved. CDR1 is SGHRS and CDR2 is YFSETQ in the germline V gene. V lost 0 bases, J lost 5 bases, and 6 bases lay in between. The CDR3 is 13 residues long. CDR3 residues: CASSLEGHQPQHF. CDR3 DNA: TGCGCCAGCAGCTTGGAGGGCCATCAGCCCCAGCATTTT.

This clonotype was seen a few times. CDR3 nucleotide sequence: TGTGCCAGCAGACCTCCTAGCGGGGGCTCCTACAATGAGCAGTTCTTC. Amino acids: CASRPPSGGSYNEQFF. The genes are TRBV6-5 and TRBJ2-1; 10 bases align to TRBD2. The J segment lost 0 bases and the V segment lost 6 bases, leaving 5 bases of the junction unmatched. In germline, CDR1 is MNHEY, CDR2 SVGAGI. This CDR3 is 16 amino acids long.

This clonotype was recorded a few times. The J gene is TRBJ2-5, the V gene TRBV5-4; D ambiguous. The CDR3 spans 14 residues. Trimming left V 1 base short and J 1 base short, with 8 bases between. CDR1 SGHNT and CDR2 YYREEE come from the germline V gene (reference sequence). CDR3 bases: TGTGCCAGCAGCTTGAGACCAGGCCAAGAGACCCAGTACTTC. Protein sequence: CASSLRPGQETQYF.

The CDR3 loop is CATSASRGISGANVLTF. The CDR3 DNA follows: TGTGCCACCAGTGCGAGCAGGGGGATCTCTGGGGCCAACGTCCTGACTTTC. This chain joins TRBV24-1 and TRBJ2-6; 7 bases are shared with TRBD1. The CDR3 covers 17 residues. Trimming removed 5 bases from V and 0 bases from J; junction bases left unmatched: 6. Germline CDR1 and CDR2: KGHDR and SFDVKD.

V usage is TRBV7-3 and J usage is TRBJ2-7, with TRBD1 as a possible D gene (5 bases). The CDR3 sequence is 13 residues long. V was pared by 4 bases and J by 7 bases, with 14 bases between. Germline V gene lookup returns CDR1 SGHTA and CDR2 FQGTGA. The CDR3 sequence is CASSSSGRTEQYF. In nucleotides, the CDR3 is TGTGCCAGCAGCTCCTCAGGGCGCACGGAGCAGTACTTC.

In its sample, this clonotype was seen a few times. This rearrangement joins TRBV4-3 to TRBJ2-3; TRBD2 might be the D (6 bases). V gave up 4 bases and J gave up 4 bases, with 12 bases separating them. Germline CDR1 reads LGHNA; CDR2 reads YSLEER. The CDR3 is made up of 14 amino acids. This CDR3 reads CASSPRSGADTQYF. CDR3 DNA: TGCGCCAGCAGCCCCCGGTCGGGGGCAGATACGCAGTATTTT.